This T cell receptor beta chain comes out of a study of blood T cell repertoires in COVID-19. Across the study: Sample material is recorded as cDNA or gDNA derived from T cells, B-cell-depleted T cells, or PBMCs.

Enrollees, roughly 18 to 89 years old, lived in around 23 US areas. CDR1 and CDR2 (germline): SEHNR, FQNEAQ (reference sequence). The CDR3 runs to 13 residues. V was pared by 5 bases and J by 5 bases, with 12 bases between. In the original processing: Scientists estimated how many nucleated cells there were by amplifying reference gene primers. Here immunoSEQ multiplex PCR was the method, and the copy in TCRdb shows in-frame clones only, minus some. V and J calls and clone size are copied from that table; D and trimming were computed from the DNA. The data hold 150,000 to 200,000 clones, with 84% observed a single time. In its sample, this clone was seen once.

The sample consisted of PBMCs or T cells enriched from blood (not recorded which). The clonotype was recovered from a woman aged 50 to 60 who had recovered from COVID-19. V gene TRBV7-9 combines with J gene TRBJ1-1; no definite D call. The CDR3 bases are TGTGCCAGCAGCCTAGACCCGGGGACTGAAGCTTTCTTT. It specifies CASSLDPGTEAFF.